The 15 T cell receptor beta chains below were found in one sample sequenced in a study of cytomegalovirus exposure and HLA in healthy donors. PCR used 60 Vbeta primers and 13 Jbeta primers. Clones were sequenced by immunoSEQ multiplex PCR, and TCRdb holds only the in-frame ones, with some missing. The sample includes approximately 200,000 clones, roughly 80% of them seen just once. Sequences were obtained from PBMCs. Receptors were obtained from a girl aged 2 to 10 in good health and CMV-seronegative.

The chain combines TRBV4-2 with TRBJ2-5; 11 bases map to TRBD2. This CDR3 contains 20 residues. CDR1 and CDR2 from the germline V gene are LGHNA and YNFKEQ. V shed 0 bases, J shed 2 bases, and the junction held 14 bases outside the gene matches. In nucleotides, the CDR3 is TGTGCCAGCAGCCAAGATTTAGAGTGGCCGGCTAGCGGGGGGCAAGAGACCCAGTACTTC. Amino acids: CASSQDLEWPASGGQETQYF.

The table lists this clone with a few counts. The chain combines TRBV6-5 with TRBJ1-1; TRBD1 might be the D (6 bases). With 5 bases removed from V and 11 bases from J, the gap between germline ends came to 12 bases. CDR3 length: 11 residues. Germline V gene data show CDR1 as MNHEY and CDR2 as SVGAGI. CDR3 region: CASSDSGAAFF. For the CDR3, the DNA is TGTGCCAGCAGTGATTCAGGGGCCGCTTTCTTT.

DNA for the CDR3: TGTGCCAGCTCACCGGGTCAGGTCTACTCCTACAATGAGCAGTTCTTC. It specifies CASSPGQVYSYNEQFF. The chain uses TRBV18 and TRBJ2-1; D call uncertain. Germline CDR1 and CDR2: KGHSH and LQKENI. The CDR3 sequence is 16 residues long. Trimming removed 3 bases at V and 0 bases at J, with 12 bases between.

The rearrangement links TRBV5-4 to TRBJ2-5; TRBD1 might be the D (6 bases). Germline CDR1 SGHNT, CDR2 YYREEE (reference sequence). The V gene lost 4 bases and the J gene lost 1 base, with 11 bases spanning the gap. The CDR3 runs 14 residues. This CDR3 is CASSLGDTQETQYF. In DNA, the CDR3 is TGTGCCAGCAGCCTAGGGGACACCCAAGAGACCCAGTACTTC.

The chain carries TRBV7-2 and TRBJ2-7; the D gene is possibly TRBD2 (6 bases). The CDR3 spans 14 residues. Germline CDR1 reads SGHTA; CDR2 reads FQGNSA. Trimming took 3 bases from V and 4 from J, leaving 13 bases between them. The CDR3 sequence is CASSFGGTTYEQYF. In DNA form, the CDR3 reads TGTGCCAGCAGCTTTGGGGGGACCACTTACGAGCAGTACTTC.

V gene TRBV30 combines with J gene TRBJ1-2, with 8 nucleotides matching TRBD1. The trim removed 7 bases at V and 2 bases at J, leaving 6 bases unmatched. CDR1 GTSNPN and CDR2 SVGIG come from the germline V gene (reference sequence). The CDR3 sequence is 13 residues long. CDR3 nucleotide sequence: TGTGCCTCCTCAGGGGGCGCAAACTATGGCTACACCTTC. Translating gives CASSGGANYGYTF. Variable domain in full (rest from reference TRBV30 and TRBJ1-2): SQTIHQWPATLVQPVGSPLSLECTVEGTSNPNLYWYRQAAGRGLQLLFYSVGIGQISSEVPQNLSASRPQDRQFILSSKKLLLSDSGFYLCASSGGANYGYTFGSGTRLTVV.

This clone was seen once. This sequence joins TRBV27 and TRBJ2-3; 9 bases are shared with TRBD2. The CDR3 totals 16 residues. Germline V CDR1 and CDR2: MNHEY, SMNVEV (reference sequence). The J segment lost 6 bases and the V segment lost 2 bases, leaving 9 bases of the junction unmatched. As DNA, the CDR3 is TGTGCCAGCAGTTTAATAGCGGGAGCTCCGGGGGATACGCAGTATTTT. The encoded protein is CASSLIAGAPGDTQYF.

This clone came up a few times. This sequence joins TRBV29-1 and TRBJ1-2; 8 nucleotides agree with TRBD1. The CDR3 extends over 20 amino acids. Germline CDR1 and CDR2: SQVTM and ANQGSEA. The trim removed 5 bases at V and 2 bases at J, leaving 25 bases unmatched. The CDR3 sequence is CSVPQRTGQGDRTANYGYTF. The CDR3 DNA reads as TGCAGCGTTCCACAACGGACAGGGCAGGGGGATAGGACTGCGAACTATGGCTACACCTTC.

CDR3 in DNA: TGCAGCGTCGGACGGGGACAGGCGATAACCTACGAGCAGTACTTC. Translating it yields CSVGRGQAITYEQYF. V is TRBV29-1 and J is TRBJ2-7; 8 nucleotides align to TRBD1. This CDR3 contains 15 residues. Unmatched junction bases numbered 12, after V lost 6 bases and J lost 2 bases. The germline V gene encodes CDR1 SQVTM and CDR2 ANQGSEA.

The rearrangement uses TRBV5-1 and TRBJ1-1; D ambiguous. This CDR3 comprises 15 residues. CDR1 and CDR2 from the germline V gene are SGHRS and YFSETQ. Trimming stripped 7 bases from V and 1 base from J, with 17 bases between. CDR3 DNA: TGCGCCAGCCGGCGGGATCCGGGTAAGAACACTGAAGCTTTCTTT. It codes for CASRRDPGKNTEAFF.

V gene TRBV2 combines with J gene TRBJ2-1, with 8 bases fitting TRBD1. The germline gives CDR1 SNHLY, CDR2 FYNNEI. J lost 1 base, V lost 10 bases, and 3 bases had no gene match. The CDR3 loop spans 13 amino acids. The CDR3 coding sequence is TGTGCCACCACAGGGGGGTCCTACAATGAGCAGTTCTTC. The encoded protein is CATTGGSYNEQFF.

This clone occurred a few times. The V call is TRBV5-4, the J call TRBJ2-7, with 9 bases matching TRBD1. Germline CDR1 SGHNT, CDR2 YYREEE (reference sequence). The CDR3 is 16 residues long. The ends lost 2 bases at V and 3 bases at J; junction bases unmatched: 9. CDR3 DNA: TGTGCCAGCAGCTTATCACAGGGGGCTAAGGTCTACGAGCAGTACTTC. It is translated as CASSLSQGAKVYEQYF.

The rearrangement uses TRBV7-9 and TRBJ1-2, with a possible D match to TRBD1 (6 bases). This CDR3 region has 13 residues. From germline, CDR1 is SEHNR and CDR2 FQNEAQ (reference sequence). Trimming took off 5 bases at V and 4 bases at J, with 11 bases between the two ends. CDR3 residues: CASSIDRLYGYTF. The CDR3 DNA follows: TGTGCCAGCAGCATAGACAGGCTCTATGGCTACACCTTC.

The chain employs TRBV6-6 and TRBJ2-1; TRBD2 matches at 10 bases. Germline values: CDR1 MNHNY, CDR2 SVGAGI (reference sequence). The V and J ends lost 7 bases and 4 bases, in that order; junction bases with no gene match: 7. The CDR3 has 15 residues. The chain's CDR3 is CASIYETSGYNEQFF. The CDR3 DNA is TGTGCCAGCATCTACGAGACTAGCGGGTACAATGAGCAGTTCTTC.

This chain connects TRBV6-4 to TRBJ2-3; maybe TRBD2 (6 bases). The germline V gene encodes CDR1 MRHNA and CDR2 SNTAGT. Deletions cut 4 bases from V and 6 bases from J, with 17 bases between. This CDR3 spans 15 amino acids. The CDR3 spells CASSVETAGFDTQYF. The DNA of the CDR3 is TGTGCCAGCAGTGTAGAGACAGCGGGCTTCGATACGCAGTATTTT.